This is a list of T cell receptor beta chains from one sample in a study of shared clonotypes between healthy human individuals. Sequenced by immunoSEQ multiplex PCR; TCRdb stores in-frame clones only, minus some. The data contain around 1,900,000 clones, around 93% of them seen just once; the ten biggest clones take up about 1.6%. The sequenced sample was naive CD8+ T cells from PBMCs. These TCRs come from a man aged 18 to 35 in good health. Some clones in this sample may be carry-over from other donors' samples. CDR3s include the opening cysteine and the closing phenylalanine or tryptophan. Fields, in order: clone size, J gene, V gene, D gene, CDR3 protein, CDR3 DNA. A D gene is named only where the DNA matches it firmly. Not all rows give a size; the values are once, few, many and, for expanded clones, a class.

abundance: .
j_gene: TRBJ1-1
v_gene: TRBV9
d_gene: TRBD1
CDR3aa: CASSALYRDRGMNTEAFF
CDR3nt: TGTGCCAGCAGCGCGTTATACCGGGACAGGGGAATGAACACTGAAGCTTTCTTT

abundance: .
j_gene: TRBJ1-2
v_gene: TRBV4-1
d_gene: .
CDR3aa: CASSPGRGGAYGYTF
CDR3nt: TGCGCCAGCAGCCCCGGAAGAGGGGGGGCCTATGGCTACACCTTC

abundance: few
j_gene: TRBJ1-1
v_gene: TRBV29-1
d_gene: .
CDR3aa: CSVEGQEGAAFF
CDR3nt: TGCAGCGTTGAAGGACAGGAAGGCGCAGCTTTCTTT

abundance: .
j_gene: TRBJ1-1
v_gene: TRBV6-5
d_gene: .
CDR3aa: CASSPGRRTEAFF
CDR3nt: TGTGCCAGCAGTCCAGGGAGGAGGACTGAAGCTTTCTTT

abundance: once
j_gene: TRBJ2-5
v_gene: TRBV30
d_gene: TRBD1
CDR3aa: CASHRGQGGETQYF
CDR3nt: TGTGCCTCCCATAGGGGGCAGGGTGGAGAGACCCAGTACTTC

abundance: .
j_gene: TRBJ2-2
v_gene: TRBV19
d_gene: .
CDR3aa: CASSQGTGELFF
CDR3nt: TGTGCCAGTAGTCAGGGGACGGGGGAGCTGTTTTTT

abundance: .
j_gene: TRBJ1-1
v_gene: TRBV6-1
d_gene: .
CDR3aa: CASRELGRNTEAFF
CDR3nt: TGTGCCAGCCGAGAGCTCGGACGGAACACTGAAGCTTTCTTT

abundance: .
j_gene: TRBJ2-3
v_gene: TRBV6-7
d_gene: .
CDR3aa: CASSYRAPGGDTQYF
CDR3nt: TGTGCCAGCAGTTACCGGGCCCCCGGGGGTGATACGCAGTATTTT

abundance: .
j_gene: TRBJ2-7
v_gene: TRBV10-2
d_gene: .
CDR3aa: CASSESRRDPSYEQYF
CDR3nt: TGCGCCAGCAGTGAGTCGAGGCGGGACCCATCCTACGAGCAGTACTTC

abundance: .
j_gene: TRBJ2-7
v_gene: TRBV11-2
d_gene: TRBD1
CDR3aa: CASSSRTGNYEQYF
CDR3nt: TGTGCCAGCAGCTCGAGGACAGGTAACTACGAGCAGTACTTC

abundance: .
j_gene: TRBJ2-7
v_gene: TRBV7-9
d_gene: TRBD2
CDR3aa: CASSPVGLAGSYEQYF
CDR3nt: TGTGCCAGCAGCCCGGTGGGGCTAGCGGGTTCCTACGAGCAGTACTTC

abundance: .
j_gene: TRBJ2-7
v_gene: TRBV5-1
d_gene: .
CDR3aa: CASSLEGPSYEQYF
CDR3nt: TGCGCCAGCAGCTTGGAGGGCCCCTCCTACGAGCAGTACTTC

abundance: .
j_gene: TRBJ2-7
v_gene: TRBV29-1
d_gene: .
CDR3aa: CSVVGGTDSYEQYF
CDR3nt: TGCAGCGTCGTGGGGGGGACAGACTCCTACGAGCAGTACTTC

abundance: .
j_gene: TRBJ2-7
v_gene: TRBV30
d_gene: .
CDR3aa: CAWSDRTRSYEQYF
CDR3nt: TGTGCCTGGAGTGACCGAACCCGATCCTACGAGCAGTACTTC

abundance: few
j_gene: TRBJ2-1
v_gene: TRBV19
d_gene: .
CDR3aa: CASSMSANNEQFF
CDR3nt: TGTGCCAGTAGTATGAGTGCAAACAATGAGCAGTTCTTC

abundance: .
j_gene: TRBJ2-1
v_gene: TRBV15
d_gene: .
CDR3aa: CATSRGTRANEQFF
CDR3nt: TGTGCCACCAGCAGAGGGACCAGGGCCAATGAGCAGTTCTTC

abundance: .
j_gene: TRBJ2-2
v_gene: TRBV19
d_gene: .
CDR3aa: CASRPGQRRTTGELFF
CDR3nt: TGTGCCAGTAGGCCAGGGCAACGCCGTACCACCGGGGAGCTGTTTTTT

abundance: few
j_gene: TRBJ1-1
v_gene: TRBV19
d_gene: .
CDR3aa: CAVGGLRNTEAFF
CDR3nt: TGTGCCGTCGGAGGGCTGCGGAACACTGAAGCTTTCTTT

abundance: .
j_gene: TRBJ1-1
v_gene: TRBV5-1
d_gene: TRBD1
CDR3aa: CASSLRDRGLGTEAFF
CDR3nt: TGCGCCAGCAGCTTGCGGGACAGGGGGCTCGGGACTGAAGCTTTCTTT

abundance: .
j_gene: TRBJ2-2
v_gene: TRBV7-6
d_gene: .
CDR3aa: CASSLNSGWTGELFF
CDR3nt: TGTGCCAGCAGCTTAAATTCAGGGTGGACCGGGGAGCTGTTTTTT

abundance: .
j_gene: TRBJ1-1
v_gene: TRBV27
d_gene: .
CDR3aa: CASKPRGGNTEAFF
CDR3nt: TGTGCCAGCAAACCTAGGGGGGGGAACACTGAAGCTTTCTTT

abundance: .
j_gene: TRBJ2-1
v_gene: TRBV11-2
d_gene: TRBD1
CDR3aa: CASSLGQGSVNEQFF
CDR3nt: TGTGCCAGCAGCTTAGGACAGGGGTCGGTCAATGAGCAGTTCTTC

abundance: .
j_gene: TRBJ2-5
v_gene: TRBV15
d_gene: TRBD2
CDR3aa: CATSRDVLAGEEETQYF
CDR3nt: TGTGCCACCAGCAGAGATGTCCTAGCGGGAGAGGAAGAGACCCAGTACTTC

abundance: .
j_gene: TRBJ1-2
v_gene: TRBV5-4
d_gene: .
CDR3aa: CASSFQGDYGYTF
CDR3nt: TGTGCCAGCAGCTTTCAGGGAGACTATGGCTACACCTTC

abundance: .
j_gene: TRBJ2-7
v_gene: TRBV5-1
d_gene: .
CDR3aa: CASSLTDPYEQYF
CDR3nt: TGCGCCAGCAGCTTGACAGACCCCTACGAGCAGTACTTC

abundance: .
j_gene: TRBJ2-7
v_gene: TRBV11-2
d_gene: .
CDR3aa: CASSLALKSEQYF
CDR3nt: TGTGCCAGCAGCTTAGCCCTAAAGAGCGAGCAGTACTTC

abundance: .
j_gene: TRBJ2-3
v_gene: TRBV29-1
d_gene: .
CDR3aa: CSHLSGRTDTQYF
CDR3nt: TGCAGCCACCTCTCCGGACGCACAGATACGCAGTATTTT

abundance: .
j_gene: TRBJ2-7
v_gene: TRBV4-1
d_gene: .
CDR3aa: CASSQRGRGDTYEQYF
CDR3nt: TGCGCCAGCAGCCAACGAGGTAGGGGGGACACCTACGAGCAGTACTTC

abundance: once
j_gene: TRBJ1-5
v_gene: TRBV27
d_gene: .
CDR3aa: CASSLGGQLQPQHF
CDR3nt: TGTGCCAGCAGTTTGGGCGGACAGCTCCAGCCCCAGCATTTT

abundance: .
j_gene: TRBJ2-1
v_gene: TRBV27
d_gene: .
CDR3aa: CASSLRSYNEQFF
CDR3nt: TGTGCCAGCAGTTTAAGATCCTACAATGAGCAGTTCTTC

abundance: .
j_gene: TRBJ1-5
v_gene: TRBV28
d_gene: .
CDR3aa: CASSLPGGNQPQHF
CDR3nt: TGTGCCAGCAGTTTACCGGGGGGGAACCAGCCCCAGCATTTT

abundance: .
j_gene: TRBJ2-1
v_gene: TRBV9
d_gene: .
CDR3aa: CASSARVGNEQFF
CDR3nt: TGTGCCAGCAGCGCCAGAGTAGGCAATGAGCAGTTCTTC

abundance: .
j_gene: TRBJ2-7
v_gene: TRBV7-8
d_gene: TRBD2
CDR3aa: CASSLGAALAEAYEQYF
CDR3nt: TGTGCCAGCAGCTTAGGGGCCGCACTAGCGGAGGCCTACGAGCAGTACTTC

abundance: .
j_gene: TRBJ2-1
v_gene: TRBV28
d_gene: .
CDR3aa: CASSHGSWEQFF
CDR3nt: TGTGCCAGCAGCCATGGTTCGTGGGAGCAGTTCTTC

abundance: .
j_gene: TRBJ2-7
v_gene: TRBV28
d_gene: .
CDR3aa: CASSPTTGFNEQYF
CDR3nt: TGTGCCAGCAGCCCTACCACAGGGTTCAACGAGCAGTACTTC

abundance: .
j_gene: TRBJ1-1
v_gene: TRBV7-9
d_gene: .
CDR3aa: CASSFGIPEAFF
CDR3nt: TGTGCCAGCAGCTTTGGGATCCCTGAAGCTTTCTTT

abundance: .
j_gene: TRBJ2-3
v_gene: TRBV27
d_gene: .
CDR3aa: CASRIGDPTDTQYF
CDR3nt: TGTGCCAGCAGGATAGGGGACCCAACAGATACGCAGTATTTT

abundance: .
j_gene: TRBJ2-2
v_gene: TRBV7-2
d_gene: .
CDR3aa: CASSPELSGELFF
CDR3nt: TGTGCCAGCAGCCCAGAACTTTCCGGGGAGCTGTTTTTT

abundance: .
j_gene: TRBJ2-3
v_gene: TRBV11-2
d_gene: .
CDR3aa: CASSLQARTSTDTQYF
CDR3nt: TGTGCCAGCAGCTTACAGGCACGGACTAGCACAGATACGCAGTATTTT

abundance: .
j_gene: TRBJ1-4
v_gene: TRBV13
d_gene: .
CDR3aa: CASSSRVTDNEKLFF
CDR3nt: TGTGCCAGCAGCTCGAGGGTGACGGATAATGAAAAACTGTTTTTT

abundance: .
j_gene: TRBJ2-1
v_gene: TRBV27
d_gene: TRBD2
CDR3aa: CASSSRLAASYNEQFF
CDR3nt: TGTGCCAGCAGTTCCCGACTAGCAGCCTCCTACAATGAGCAGTTCTTC

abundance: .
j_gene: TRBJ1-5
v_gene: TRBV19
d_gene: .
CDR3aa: CASRAGVNQPQHF
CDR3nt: TGTGCATCCCGGGCAGGGGTGAATCAGCCCCAGCATTTT

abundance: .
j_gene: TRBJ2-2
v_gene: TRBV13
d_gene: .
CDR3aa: CASSPAIVQSYTGELFF
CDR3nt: TGTGCCAGCAGCCCAGCGATTGTGCAGTCTTACACCGGGGAGCTGTTTTTT

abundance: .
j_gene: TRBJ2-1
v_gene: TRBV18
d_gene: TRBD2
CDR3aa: CASSPRRLAGTYNEQFF
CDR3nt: TGTGCCAGCTCACCCCGGAGACTAGCGGGGACCTACAATGAGCAGTTCTTC

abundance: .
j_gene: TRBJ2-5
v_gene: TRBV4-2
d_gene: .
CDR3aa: CASSQTLQGSQETQYF
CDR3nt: TGTGCCAGCAGCCAGACCCTTCAGGGTTCCCAAGAGACCCAGTACTTC

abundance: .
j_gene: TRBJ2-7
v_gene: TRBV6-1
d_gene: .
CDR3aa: CASSELGHPYEQYF
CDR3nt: TGTGCCAGCAGTGAATTGGGACATCCCTACGAGCAGTACTTC

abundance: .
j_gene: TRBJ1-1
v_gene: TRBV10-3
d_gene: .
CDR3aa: CAISEVGSRDTEAFF
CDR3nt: TGTGCCATCAGTGAGGTGGGATCCCGGGACACTGAAGCTTTCTTT

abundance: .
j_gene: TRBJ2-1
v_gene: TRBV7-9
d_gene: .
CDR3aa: CASSLVQGAYNEQFF
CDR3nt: TGTGCCAGCAGCTTAGTACAGGGAGCCTACAATGAGCAGTTCTTC